This entry lists 20 T cell receptor beta chains sequenced from one sample in a study of blood T cell repertoires in COVID-19. TCRdb keeps only in-frame clones here, not all; method: immunoSEQ multiplex PCR. The table has just over 200,000 clones, about nine tenths seen once; the top ten hold around 6.5%. The sequencing input was peripheral blood. The receptors were sampled from a man older than 75 with acute or convalescent COVID-19.

The V and J genes are TRBV5-4 and TRBJ1-1, with 8 bases that match TRBD1. CDR1 and CDR2 (germline): SGHNT, YYREEE (reference sequence). This CDR3 has 14 amino acids. Germline trimming cut 1 base from V and 6 bases from J; bases unmatched to any gene: 5. The CDR3 DNA sequence: TGTGCCAGCAGCTTGCAGGGGGCGCCCTCTGAAGCTTTCTTT. Its translation: CASSLQGAPSEAFF. Full variable domain (outside the CDR3, taken from reference TRBV5-4 and TRBJ1-1): ETGVTQSPTHLIKTRGQQVTLRCSSQSGHNTVSWYQQALGQGPQFIFQYYREEENGRGNFPPRFSGLQFPNYSSELNVNALELDDSALYLCASSLQGAPSEAFFGQGTRLTVV.

This sequence joins TRBV14 and TRBJ2-1, with TRBD2 as a possible D gene (6 bases). In germline, CDR1 is SGHDN, CDR2 FVKESK. The CDR3 runs to 16 residues. Trimming removed 5 bases from V and 7 bases from J, with 21 bases in between. For the CDR3, the DNA is TGTGCCAGCAGCAATTGGGGGGTTTGGACGATGAATGAGCAGTTCTTC. Amino acid sequence: CASSNWGVWTMNEQFF.

Here the CDR3 DNA reads TGTGCCAGCAGCTTTGGGCCTAGCGGTACCTACGAGCAGTACTTC. Amino acids: CASSFGPSGTYEQYF. This sequence joins TRBV7-2 and TRBJ2-7, with 7 bases fitting TRBD2. The V gene's germline CDR1 is SGHTA and CDR2 FQGNSA. The CDR3 is 15 residues long. J gave up 2 bases and V 3 bases, and 7 bases lay outside the gene matches.

In this sample, this clone turned up a few times. This chain joins TRBV27 and TRBJ1-2, with 12 positions matching TRBD1. The germline V gene encodes CDR1 MNHEY and CDR2 SMNVEV (reference sequence). This CDR3 region has 15 residues. Trimming at V came to 6 bases and at J to 6 bases, leaving 8 bases not matched to a gene. The CDR3 protein is CASREPGQGAHGYTF. CDR3 nucleotides: TGTGCCAGCAGGGAACCGGGACAGGGGGCGCATGGCTACACCTTC.

This chain connects TRBV5-6 to TRBJ2-3; maybe TRBD1 (6 bases). Trimming cost V 4 bases and J 4 bases, with 13 bases left between them. Germline assignment: CDR1 SGHDT and CDR2 YYEEEE. This CDR3 contains 14 residues. Written as DNA, the CDR3 is TGTGCCAGCAGCCCAACAGGGTATTCAGATACGCAGTATTTT. This encodes CASSPTGYSDTQYF. The full variable domain, its missing parts supplied by reference TRBV5-6 and TRBJ2-3, is DAGVTQSPTHLIKTRGQQVTLRCSPKSGHDTVSWYQQALGQGPQFIFQYYEEEERQRGNFPDRFSGHQFPNYSSELNVNALLLGDSALYLCASSPTGYSDTQYFGPGTRLTVL.

V gene TRBV2 combines with J gene TRBJ2-2, with TRBD1 matching 9 bases. The germline CDR1 and CDR2 sequences are SNHLY and FYNNEI. The CDR3 spans 13 residues. Trimming took 8 bases from V and 6 from J; bases not matched to a gene: 4. CDR3 loop: CASEDRGAGELFF. CDR3 in DNA: TGTGCCAGCGAGGACAGGGGTGCCGGGGAGCTGTTTTTT. Full variable domain (missing parts from reference TRBV2 and TRBJ2-2): EPEVTQTPSHQVTQMGQEVILRCVPISNHLYFYWYRQILGQKVEFLVSFYNNEISEKSEIFDDQFSVERPDGSNFTLKIRSTKLEDSAMYFCASEDRGAGELFFGEGSRLTVL.

This clone was seen only once. This sequence joins TRBV28 and TRBJ1-2; TRBD1 is a possible D gene (6 bases). V gave up 2 bases and J gave up 2 bases, with 18 bases separating them. Germline lookup yields CDR1 MDHEN and CDR2 SYDVKM. The CDR3 length is 17 residues. DNA of the CDR3: TGTGCCAGCAGTTTAGGGACACTCGGGGCTCGGAACTATGGCTACACCTTC. It encodes CASSLGTLGARNYGYTF.

J is TRBJ2-1 and V is TRBV7-7; 10 nucleotides align to TRBD2. Looked up from germline, CDR1 is SSHAT and CDR2 is FNYEAQ (reference sequence). Germline trimming cut 5 bases from V and 3 bases from J; bases unmatched to any gene: 4. The CDR3 consists of 15 residues. CDR3 in amino acids: CASSPIAGGYNEQFF. DNA of the CDR3: TGTGCCAGCAGCCCGATAGCGGGAGGCTACAATGAGCAGTTCTTC.

The CDR3 reads CASRVAGMNTEAFF. DNA for the CDR3: TGTGCCAGCAGGGTGGCAGGGATGAACACTGAAGCTTTCTTT. The chain has TRBV28 and TRBJ1-1; possible D gene TRBD1, 5 bases. This CDR3 spans 14 amino acids. The V gene's germline CDR1 is MDHEN and CDR2 SYDVKM. V gave up 6 bases and J gave up 0 bases, with 11 bases separating them.

The chain couples TRBV19 to TRBJ2-1; 7 bases agree with TRBD2. Germline V gene sequence: CDR1 LNHDA, CDR2 SQIVND (reference sequence). The CDR3 has 16 amino acids. Trimming cost V 6 bases and J 0 bases; bases outside gene matches: 8. CDR3 residues: CASRNRGGSSYNEQFF. For the CDR3, the DNA is TGTGCCAGTAGAAATCGGGGCGGGAGCTCCTACAATGAGCAGTTCTTC.

The J gene is TRBJ1-5, the V gene TRBV24-1; D possibly corresponds to TRBD1 (6 bases). Deletions cut 2 bases from V and 6 bases from J, with 13 bases between. Germline V CDR1 and CDR2: KGHDR, SFDVKD. This CDR3 contains 15 residues. CDR3 sequence reads: CATSDSAQGFQPQHF. The CDR3 DNA sequence: TGTGCCACCAGTGATTCTGCGCAGGGGTTTCAGCCCCAGCATTTT.

The chain combines TRBV7-6 with TRBJ2-1, with 13 bases identical to TRBD2. Trimming removed 5 bases from V and 5 bases from J; junction bases left unmatched: 3. From germline, CDR1 is SGHVS and CDR2 FNYEAQ. The CDR3 loop spans 15 amino acids. The CDR3 reads CASSPGTSGNNEQFF. CDR3 sequence (DNA): TGTGCCAGCAGCCCCGGGACTAGCGGGAACAATGAGCAGTTCTTC.

Here the CDR3 DNA reads TGTGCCAGCAGCCCGAGACTAGCGGAGAACACCGGGGAGCTGTTTTTT. Its protein product is CASSPRLAENTGELFF. The gene calls are TRBV7-9 and TRBJ2-2; 9 bases line up with TRBD2. Trimming cost V 5 bases and J 1 base; bases outside gene matches: 5. CDR1 is SEHNR and CDR2 is FQNEAQ in the germline V gene (reference sequence). The CDR3 runs to 16 residues.

This chain links TRBV28 with TRBJ1-6; TRBD1 agrees at 7 bases. V lost 4 bases, J lost 9 bases, and 9 bases stayed unmatched. Per the germline V gene, CDR1 is MDHEN and CDR2 is SYDVKM. The CDR3 totals 15 residues. In nucleotides, the CDR3 is TGTGCCAGCAGTTGGGATCGTAGGGGGCGTTCACCCCTCCACTTT. Residues: CASSWDRRGRSPLHF.

V gene TRBV19 combines with J gene TRBJ1-5; D not certain. This CDR3 has 12 amino acids. The V end lost 5 bases, the J end lost 5 bases, and 7 bases lay between the germline ends. Germline-derived CDR1 and CDR2 are LNHDA and SQIVND (reference sequence). The CDR3 spells CASSPHYQPQHF. The CDR3 nucleotides read TGTGCCAGTAGTCCCCATTATCAGCCCCAGCATTTT. Full variable domain (rest looked up from reference TRBV19 and TRBJ1-5): DGGITQSPKYLFRKEGQNVTLSCEQNLNHDAMYWYRQDPGQGLRLIYYSQIVNDFQKGDIAEGYSVSREKKESFPLTVTSAQKNPTAFYLCASSPHYQPQHFGDGTRLSIL.

CDR3 residues: CASSLELSGDRGLFF. The CDR3 DNA is TGTGCCAGCAGCCTAGAACTCTCCGGGGACAGGGGGCTGTTTTTT. The rearrangement uses TRBV28 and TRBJ2-2, with 10 nucleotides matching TRBD1. The V gene's germline CDR1 is MDHEN and CDR2 SYDVKM. The trim removed 6 bases at V and 13 bases at J, leaving 14 bases unmatched. The CDR3 is 15 amino acids.

The chain combines TRBV3-1 (or the pseudogene TRBV3-2) with TRBJ2-3; 9 nucleotides match TRBD2. The germline V gene encodes CDR1 LGHDT and CDR2 YNNKEL (reference sequence). The V and J ends lost 4 bases and 6 bases, in that order; junction bases with no gene match: 11. This CDR3 has 16 amino acids. The CDR3 bases are TGTGCCAGCAGCCCCCCCTTAGCGGGAGTGGCCGATACGCAGTATTTT. This codes for CASSPPLAGVADTQYF.

In its sample, this clone was seen a few times. The chain is built from TRBV10-3 and TRBJ2-7, with 9 bases lining up with TRBD1. The length of the CDR3 is 12 residues. Germline CDR1 ENHRY, CDR2 SYGVKD. J gave up 1 base and V 10 bases, and 2 bases lay outside the gene matches. DNA for the CDR3: TGTGCCACCGGACAGGGGTCCTACGAGCAGTACGTC. Its translation: CATGQGSYEQYV.

The chain has TRBV6-5 and TRBJ1-1; D not certain. Trimming took 5 bases from V and 1 from J, leaving 8 bases between them. There are 13 residues in the CDR3. CDR1 and CDR2 (germline): MNHEY, SVGAGI. The CDR3 DNA reads TGTGCCAGCAGTCAACTAGGGAACACTGAAGCTTTCTTT. Encoded protein: CASSQLGNTEAFF.

V usage is TRBV24-1 and J usage is TRBJ2-5, with a weak D call TRBD2 (6 bases). Germline loops: CDR1 KGHDR, CDR2 SFDVKD. Trimming cost V 5 bases and J 8 bases, with 17 bases left between them. CDR3 length: 14 amino acids. The DNA of the CDR3 is TGTGCCACCAGTGTTGGAGGGAGCTCTCTCACCCAGTACTTC. It encodes CATSVGGSSLTQYF.